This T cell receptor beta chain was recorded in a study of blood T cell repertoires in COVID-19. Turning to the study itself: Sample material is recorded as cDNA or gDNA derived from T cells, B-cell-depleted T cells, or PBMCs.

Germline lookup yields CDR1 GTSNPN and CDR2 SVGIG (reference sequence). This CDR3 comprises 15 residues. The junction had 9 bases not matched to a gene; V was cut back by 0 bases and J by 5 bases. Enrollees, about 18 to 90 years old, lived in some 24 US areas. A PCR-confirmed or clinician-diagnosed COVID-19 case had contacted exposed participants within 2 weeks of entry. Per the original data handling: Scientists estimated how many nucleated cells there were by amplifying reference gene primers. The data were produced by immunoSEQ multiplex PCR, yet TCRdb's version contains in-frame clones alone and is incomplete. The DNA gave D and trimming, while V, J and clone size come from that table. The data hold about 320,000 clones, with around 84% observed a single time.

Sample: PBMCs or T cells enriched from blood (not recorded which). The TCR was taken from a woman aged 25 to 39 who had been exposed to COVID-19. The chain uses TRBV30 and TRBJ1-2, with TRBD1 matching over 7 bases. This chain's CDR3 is CAWSVGGGISYGYTF. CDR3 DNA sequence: TGTGCCTGGAGTGTAGGAGGGGGCATCTCATATGGCTACACCTTC.